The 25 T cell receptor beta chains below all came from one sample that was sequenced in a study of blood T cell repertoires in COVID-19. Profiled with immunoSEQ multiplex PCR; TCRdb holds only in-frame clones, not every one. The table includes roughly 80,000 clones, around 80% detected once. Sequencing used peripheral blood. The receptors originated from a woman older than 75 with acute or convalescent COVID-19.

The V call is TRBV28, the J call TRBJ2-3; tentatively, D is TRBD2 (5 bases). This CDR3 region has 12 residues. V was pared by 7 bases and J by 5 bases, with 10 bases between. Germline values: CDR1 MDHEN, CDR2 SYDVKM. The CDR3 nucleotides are TGTGCCAGCATCACGGGAAAAGATACGCAGTATTTT. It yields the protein CASITGKDTQYF.

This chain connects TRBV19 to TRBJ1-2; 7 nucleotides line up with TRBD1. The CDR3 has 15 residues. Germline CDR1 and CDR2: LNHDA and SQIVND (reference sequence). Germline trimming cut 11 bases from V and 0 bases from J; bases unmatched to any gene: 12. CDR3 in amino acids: CAGGGDRPSNYGYTF. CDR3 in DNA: TGTGCCGGAGGAGGGGACAGACCTTCTAACTATGGCTACACCTTC.

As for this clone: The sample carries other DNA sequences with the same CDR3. In DNA form, the CDR3 reads TGCGCCAGCAGCCGCCAGGGGGTGAACACTGAAGCTTTCTTT. Its protein product is CASSRQGVNTEAFF. The chain couples TRBV5-1 to TRBJ1-1; 7 nucleotides match TRBD1. This CDR3 comprises 14 residues. CDR1 is SGHRS, CDR2 YFSETQ, per germline. The V gene end was trimmed by 4 bases and the J gene end by 0 bases; junction bases not matched to a gene: 3.

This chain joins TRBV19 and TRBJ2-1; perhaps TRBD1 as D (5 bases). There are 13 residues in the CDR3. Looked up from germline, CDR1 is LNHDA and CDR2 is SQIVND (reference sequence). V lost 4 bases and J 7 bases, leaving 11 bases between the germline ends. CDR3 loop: CASSKGNENEQFF. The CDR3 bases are TGTGCCAGTAGTAAGGGGAATGAGAATGAGCAGTTCTTC. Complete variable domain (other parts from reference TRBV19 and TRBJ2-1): DGGITQSPKYLFRKEGQNVTLSCEQNLNHDAMYWYRQDPGQGLRLIYYSQIVNDFQKGDIAEGYSVSREKKESFPLTVTSAQKNPTAFYLCASSKGNENEQFFGPGTRLTVL.

The DNA of the CDR3 is TGTGCCACCAGTGATCCTGATAGAAAACTGTTTTTT. It yields the protein CATSDPDRKLFF. The chain has TRBV24-1 and TRBJ1-4; D call uncertain. The V end lost 3 bases, the J end lost 10 bases, and 8 bases lay between the germline ends. Germline loops: CDR1 KGHDR, CDR2 SFDVKD. The CDR3 loop spans 12 amino acids.

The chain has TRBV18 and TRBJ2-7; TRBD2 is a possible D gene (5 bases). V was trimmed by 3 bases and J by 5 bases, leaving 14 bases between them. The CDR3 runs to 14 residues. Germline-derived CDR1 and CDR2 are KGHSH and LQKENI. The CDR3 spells CASSPSSGGDEQYF. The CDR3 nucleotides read TGTGCCAGCTCACCGTCCAGTGGAGGCGACGAGCAGTACTTC.

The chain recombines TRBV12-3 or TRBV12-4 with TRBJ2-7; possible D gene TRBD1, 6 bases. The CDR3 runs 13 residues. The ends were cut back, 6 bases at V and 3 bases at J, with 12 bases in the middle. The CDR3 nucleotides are TGTGCCAGCAGGTACAGGGAGCTCTACGAGCAGTACTTC. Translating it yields CASRYRELYEQYF.

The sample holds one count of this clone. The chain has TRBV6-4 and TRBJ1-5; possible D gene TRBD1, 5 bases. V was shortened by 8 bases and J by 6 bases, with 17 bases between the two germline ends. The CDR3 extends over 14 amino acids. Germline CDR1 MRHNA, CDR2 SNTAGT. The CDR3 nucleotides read TGTGCCAGCCAAACTCGGACAAGGCGTCAGCCCCAGCATTTT. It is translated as CASQTRTRRQPQHF.

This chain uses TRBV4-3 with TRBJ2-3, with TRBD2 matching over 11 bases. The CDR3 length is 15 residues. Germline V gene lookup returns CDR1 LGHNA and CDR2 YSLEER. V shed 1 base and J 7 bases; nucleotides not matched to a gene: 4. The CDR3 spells CASSQGLAGPHTQYF. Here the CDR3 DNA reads TGCGCCAGCAGCCAAGGACTAGCGGGACCTCATACGCAGTATTTT.

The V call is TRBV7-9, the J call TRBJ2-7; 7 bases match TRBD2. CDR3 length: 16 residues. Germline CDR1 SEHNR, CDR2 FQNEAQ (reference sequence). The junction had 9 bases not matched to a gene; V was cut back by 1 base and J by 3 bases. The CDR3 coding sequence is TGTGCCAGCAGCTTAGTTCTAGCGGACGGTAACTACGAGCAGTACTTC. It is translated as CASSLVLADGNYEQYF.

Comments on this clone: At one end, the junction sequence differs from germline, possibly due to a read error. CDR3 bases: TGTGCCAGCCGGGACAGCAATGGGCAGTTCTTC. It is translated as CASRDSNGQFF. The V and J genes are TRBV6-5 and TRBJ2-1; 7 bases align to TRBD1. The CDR3 spans 11 residues. Germline loops: CDR1 MNHEY, CDR2 SVGAGI.

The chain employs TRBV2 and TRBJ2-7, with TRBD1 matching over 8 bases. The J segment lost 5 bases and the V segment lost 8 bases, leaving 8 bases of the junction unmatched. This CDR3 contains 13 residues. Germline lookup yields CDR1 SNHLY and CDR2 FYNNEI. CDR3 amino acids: CASGGQGFNEQYF. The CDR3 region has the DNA TGTGCCAGCGGTGGACAGGGTTTCAACGAGCAGTACTTC.

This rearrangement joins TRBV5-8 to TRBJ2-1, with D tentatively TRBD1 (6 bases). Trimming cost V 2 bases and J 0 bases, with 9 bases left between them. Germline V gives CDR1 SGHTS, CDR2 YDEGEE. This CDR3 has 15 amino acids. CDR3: CASSFRGTSYNEQFF. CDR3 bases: TGTGCCAGCAGCTTCAGGGGTACCTCCTACAATGAGCAGTTCTTC.

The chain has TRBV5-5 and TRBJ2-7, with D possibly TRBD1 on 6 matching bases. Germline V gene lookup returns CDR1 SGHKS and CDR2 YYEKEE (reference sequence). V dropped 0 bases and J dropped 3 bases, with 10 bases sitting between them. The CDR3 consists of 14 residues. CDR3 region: CASSLGQALYEQYF. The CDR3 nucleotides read TGTGCCAGCAGCTTGGGACAGGCTCTCTACGAGCAGTACTTC.

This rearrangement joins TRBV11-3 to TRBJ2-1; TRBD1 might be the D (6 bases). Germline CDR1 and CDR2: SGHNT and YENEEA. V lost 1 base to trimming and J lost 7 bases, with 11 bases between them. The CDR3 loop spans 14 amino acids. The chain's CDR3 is CASSLGTETNEQFF. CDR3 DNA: TGTGCCAGCAGCTTAGGGACAGAAACGAATGAGCAGTTCTTC.

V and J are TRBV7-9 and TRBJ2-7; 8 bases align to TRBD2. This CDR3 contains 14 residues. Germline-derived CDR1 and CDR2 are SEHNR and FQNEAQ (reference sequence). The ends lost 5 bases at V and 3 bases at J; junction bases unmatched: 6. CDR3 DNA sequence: TGTGCCAGCAGCGGACGACTAGCGTACTACGAGCAGTACTTC. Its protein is CASSGRLAYYEQYF.

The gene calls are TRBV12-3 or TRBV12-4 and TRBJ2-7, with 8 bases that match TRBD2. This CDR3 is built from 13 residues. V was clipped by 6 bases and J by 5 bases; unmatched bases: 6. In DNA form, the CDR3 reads TGTGCCAGCAGCTTGACTAGCGCCGACGAGCAGTACTTC. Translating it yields CASSLTSADEQYF.

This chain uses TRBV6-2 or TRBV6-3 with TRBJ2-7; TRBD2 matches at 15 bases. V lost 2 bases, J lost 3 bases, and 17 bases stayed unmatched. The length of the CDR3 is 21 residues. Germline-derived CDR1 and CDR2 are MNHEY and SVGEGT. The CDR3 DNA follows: TGTGCCAGCAGTTACCCCACGCGGACTAGCGGGAGGGCCCTAAAGTTCTACGAGCAGTACTTC. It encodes CASSYPTRTSGRALKFYEQYF.

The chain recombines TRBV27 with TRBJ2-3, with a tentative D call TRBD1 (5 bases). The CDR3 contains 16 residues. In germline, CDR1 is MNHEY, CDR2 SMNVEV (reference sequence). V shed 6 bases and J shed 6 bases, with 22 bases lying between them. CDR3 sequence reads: CASRPDSTVRSDTQYF. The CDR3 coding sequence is TGTGCCAGCAGGCCAGACAGTACCGTAAGGTCCGATACGCAGTATTTT.

The CDR3 here is CASSQDQGGSGATQYF. Here the CDR3 DNA reads TGCGCCAGCAGCCAAGATCAGGGCGGGAGTGGGGCTACGCAGTATTTT. The chain combines TRBV4-3 with TRBJ2-3; 7 nucleotides match TRBD2. Trimming cost V 0 bases and J 8 bases; bases outside gene matches: 11. CDR1 LGHNA and CDR2 YSLEER come from the germline V gene. There are 16 residues in the CDR3.

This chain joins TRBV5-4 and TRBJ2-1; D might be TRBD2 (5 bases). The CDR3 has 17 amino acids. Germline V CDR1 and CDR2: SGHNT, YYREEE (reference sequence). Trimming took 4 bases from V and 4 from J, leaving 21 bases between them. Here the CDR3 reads CASSPLLWRTGYNEQFF. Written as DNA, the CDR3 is TGTGCCAGCAGCCCCTTATTATGGCGGACGGGATACAATGAGCAGTTCTTC. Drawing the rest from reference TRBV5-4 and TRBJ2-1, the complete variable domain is ETGVTQSPTHLIKTRGQQVTLRCSSQSGHNTVSWYQQALGQGPQFIFQYYREEENGRGNFPPRFSGLQFPNYSSELNVNALELDDSALYLCASSPLLWRTGYNEQFFGPGTRLTVL.

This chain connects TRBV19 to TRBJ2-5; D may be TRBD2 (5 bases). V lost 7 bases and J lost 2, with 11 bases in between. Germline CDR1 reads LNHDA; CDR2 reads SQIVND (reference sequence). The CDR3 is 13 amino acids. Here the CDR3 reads CASKSREQETQYF. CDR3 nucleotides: TGTGCCAGTAAGAGTCGGGAACAAGAGACCCAGTACTTC.

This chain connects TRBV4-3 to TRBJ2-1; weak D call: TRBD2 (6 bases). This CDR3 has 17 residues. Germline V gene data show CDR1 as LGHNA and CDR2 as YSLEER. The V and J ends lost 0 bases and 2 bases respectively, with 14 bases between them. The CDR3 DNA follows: TGCGCCAGCAGCCAAGAGTTGGAGGGACGGCCCTACAATGAGCAGTTCTTC. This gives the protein CASSQELEGRPYNEQFF.

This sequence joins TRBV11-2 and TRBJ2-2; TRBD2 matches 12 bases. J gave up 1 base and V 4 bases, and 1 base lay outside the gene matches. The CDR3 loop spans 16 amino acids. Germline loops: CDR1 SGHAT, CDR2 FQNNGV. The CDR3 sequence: CASSWGLAGNTGELFF. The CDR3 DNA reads TGTGCCAGCAGCTGGGGACTAGCGGGGAACACCGGGGAGCTGTTTTTT.

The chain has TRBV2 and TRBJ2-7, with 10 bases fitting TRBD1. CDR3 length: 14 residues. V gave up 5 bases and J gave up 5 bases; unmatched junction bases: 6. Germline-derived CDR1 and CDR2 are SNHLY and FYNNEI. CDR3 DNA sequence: TGTGCCAGCAGTAGAGACAGGGGGCTCCACGAGCAGTACTTC. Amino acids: CASSRDRGLHEQYF.